A selection of T cell receptor beta chains follows, all from one sample in a study of T cell responses to AZD1222 COVID-19 vaccine. Produced via immunoSEQ multiplex PCR; TCRdb's table is partial and in-frame only. The table records about 140,000 clones, roughly 92% of them present only once. Source: peripheral blood, taken on day 0 of AZD1222 vaccination. These receptors were taken from an adult in good health. The CDR3 runs from the conserved cysteine through the conserved F or W. Where a row states a size, it is once, few, many or the class of an expanded clone; other rows omit it.

J gene	V gene	clone size	CDR3 protein
TRBJ2-7	TRBV5-5	once	CASSPGGIEQYF
TRBJ1-1	TRBV28	NA	CASRPTDRGQNTEAFF
TRBJ1-2	TRBV6-5	NA	CASSYQGTGYTF
TRBJ2-7	TRBV7-2	NA	CASSLRTSGLWEQYF
TRBJ2-1	TRBV5-4	NA	CASTILAGGPNEQFF
TRBJ1-2	TRBV11-2	NA	CASSLWGDYGYTF
TRBJ2-2	TRBV4-2	NA	CASSPQNRGANTGELFF
TRBJ1-5	TRBV27	NA	CASSLSGNQPQHF
TRBJ1-3	TRBV5-5	once	CASSLVGQGDTIYF
TRBJ2-1	TRBV11-2	NA	CASSPIRQSSYNEQFF
TRBJ2-1	TRBV9	NA	CASSVGTTYNEQFF
TRBJ1-5	TRBV6-5	NA	CASRTYYKDNQPQHF
TRBJ2-7	TRBV5-1	NA	CASLGSGQAHF
TRBJ2-7	TRBV28	NA	CASKGPPGGEQYF
TRBJ1-5	TRBV10-3	NA	CAISVGTGQDQPQHF
TRBJ1-3	TRBV28	NA	CASSSWEDTIYF
TRBJ2-2	TRBV11-3	NA	CASSFSGKAGELFF
TRBJ2-3	TRBV7-2	once	CASSRGGLAGGLTDTQYF
TRBJ2-5	TRBV7-8	NA	CASSSGLAEDRYQETQYF
TRBJ1-2	TRBV21-1	NA	CASSKAGGYTF
TRBJ2-3	TRBV5-5	NA	CASSRTGTYTDTQYF
TRBJ1-4	TRBV6-1	once	CASSEWFPGQGGKLFF
TRBJ2-5	TRBV4-1	NA	CASSPRTSGLQETQYF
TRBJ2-7	TRBV6-5	NA	CASRLSSYEQYF
TRBJ2-2	TRBV7-2	NA	CASSLGPAITGELFF
TRBJ2-1	TRBV4-1	NA	CASSQEGLASYNEQFF
TRBJ1-2	TRBV10-1	NA	CASKEAANYGYTF
TRBJ2-7	TRBV19	NA	CASSITLGTYEQYF
TRBJ2-5	TRBV20-1	NA	CSASLSGETQYF